These 14 T cell receptor beta chains were sequenced from one sample in a study of shared clonotypes between healthy human individuals. Repertoires were generated with immunoSEQ multiplex PCR, while TCRdb's copy carries only in-frame clones and drops some. This repertoire shows roughly 850,000 clones, 90% to 98% found once; its top ten account for less than 0.3%. Terminally differentiated effector memory CD45RA+ cells were excluded by CCR7 positive selection of CD45RO-negative cells. The sample taken for sequencing was naive CD8+ T cells sorted from blood. These receptors were taken from a man aged 25 to 40 in good health.

The V gene is TRBV6-6, the J gene TRBJ2-2, with unresolved D. The CDR3 is made up of 15 amino acids. Germline V gene lookup returns CDR1 MNHNY and CDR2 SVGAGI (reference sequence). The germline V and J ends were trimmed by 6 bases and 7 bases, with 18 bases remaining between them. CDR3 sequence: CASSTRFRDGGELFF. The CDR3 DNA follows: TGTGCCAGCAGCACCAGATTTAGGGATGGCGGGGAGCTGTTTTTT.

The sample holds one count of this clone. J is TRBJ2-7 and V is TRBV9; D is perhaps TRBD1 (5 bases). This CDR3 comprises 15 residues. The germline V gene has CDR1 SGDLS and CDR2 YYNGEE. The V and J ends lost 2 bases and 3 bases respectively, with 15 bases between them. The chain's CDR3 is CASSVGQEPSYEQYF. CDR3 bases: TGTGCCAGCAGCGTGGGGCAGGAACCAAGCTACGAGCAGTACTTC.

This clone came up once. The chain couples TRBV27 to TRBJ2-7, with 9 bases identical to TRBD2. The CDR3 runs 19 residues. Germline CDR1 and CDR2: MNHEY and SMNVEV (reference sequence). V shed 8 bases and J 3 bases; nucleotides not matched to a gene: 23. The chain's CDR3 is CASHPWGTSSTKGGYEQYF. The DNA for the CDR3 is TGTGCCAGCCACCCCTGGGGGACTAGCAGTACAAAAGGGGGCTACGAGCAGTACTTC.

The genes are TRBV5-8 and TRBJ2-1; TRBD1 is a possible D gene (7 bases). This CDR3 is built from 13 residues. CDR1 is SGHTS, CDR2 YDEGEE, per germline. V was trimmed by 3 bases and J by 7 bases, leaving 11 bases between them. CDR3 bases: TGTGCCAGCAGCTCCCAGGGGGGTAATGAGCAGTTCTTC. It specifies CASSSQGGNEQFF.

The gene calls are TRBV5-8 and TRBJ2-1, with D uncertain. The CDR3 contains 15 residues. V shed 2 bases and J shed 0 bases, with 9 bases lying between them. Per the germline V gene, CDR1 is SGHTS and CDR2 is YDEGEE. The CDR3, as DNA: TGTGCCAGCAGCTTCGGCTATAGCTCCTACAATGAGCAGTTCTTC. Amino acid sequence: CASSFGYSSYNEQFF.

This sequence joins TRBV4-3 and TRBJ2-2, with 12 nucleotides matching TRBD2. Germline CDR1 LGHNA, CDR2 YSLEER. This CDR3 has 18 residues. The junction had 9 bases not matched to a gene; V was cut back by 0 bases and J by 7 bases. The chain's CDR3 is CASSQDLLAGGPNGELFF. The CDR3 DNA reads as TGCGCCAGCAGCCAAGATCTCCTAGCGGGAGGGCCAAACGGGGAGCTGTTTTTT.

The rearrangement joins TRBV6-5 to TRBJ1-4; D ambiguous. In germline, CDR1 is MNHEY, CDR2 SVGAGI. V was trimmed by 5 bases and J by 0 bases, leaving 10 bases between them. The CDR3 contains 15 residues. As DNA, the CDR3 is TGTGCCAGCAGTCAGTCCGGTGCAACTAATGAAAAACTGTTTTTT. It codes for CASSQSGATNEKLFF.

This chain uses TRBV15 with TRBJ1-5; D gene ambiguous. The germline gives CDR1 LNHNV, CDR2 YYDKDF (reference sequence). There are 16 residues in the CDR3. Trimming cost V 0 bases and J 0 bases, with 9 bases left between them. This CDR3 is CATSREGTGSNQPQHF. The CDR3 DNA reads TGTGCCACCAGCAGAGAGGGAACGGGTAGCAATCAGCCCCAGCATTTT.

J is TRBJ2-1 and V is TRBV7-8; TRBD2 aligns across 13 bases. The CDR3 contains 16 residues. With V trimmed by 5 bases and J by 9 bases, 10 bases remained unmatched. Looked up from germline, CDR1 is SGHVS and CDR2 is FQNEAQ. CDR3 nucleotides: TGTGCCAGCAGCGATAGGACTAGCGGGAGAAGAGGTGAGCAGTTCTTC. Translation gives CASSDRTSGRRGEQFF.

V and J are TRBV6-5 and TRBJ2-7; D call uncertain. The V and J ends lost 0 bases and 3 bases respectively, with 6 bases between them. The CDR3 runs 13 residues. Germline values: CDR1 MNHEY, CDR2 SVGAGI. CDR3: CASSYSANYEQYF. Here the CDR3 DNA reads TGTGCCAGCAGTTACTCAGCCAACTACGAGCAGTACTTC.

The J gene is TRBJ2-7, the V gene TRBV19; 7 positions match TRBD1. The CDR3 covers 14 residues. J lost 2 bases, V lost 4 bases, and 5 bases had no gene match. Germline V CDR1 and CDR2: LNHDA, SQIVND (reference sequence). CDR3 in amino acids: CASSSWTGPYEQYF. CDR3 sequence (DNA): TGTGCCAGTAGTAGCTGGACAGGTCCCTACGAGCAGTACTTC.

The rearrangement joins TRBV13 to TRBJ2-5, with 8 bases that match TRBD2. Looked up from germline, CDR1 is PRHDT and CDR2 is FYEKMQ (reference sequence). Germline trimming cut 4 bases from V and 4 bases from J; bases unmatched to any gene: 2. CDR3 length equals 13 residues. The CDR3 DNA sequence: TGTGCCAGCAGCTCGGGACTAGGAGAGACCCAGTACTTC. Its protein is CASSSGLGETQYF.

The chain has TRBV10-1 and TRBJ2-3; 11 bases fit TRBD2. Germline V gene lookup returns CDR1 WNHNN and CDR2 SYGVQD (reference sequence). The V gene end was trimmed by 2 bases and the J gene end by 6 bases; junction bases not matched to a gene: 4. The CDR3 runs 15 residues. CDR3 sequence: CASSEAGTSGDTQYF. For the CDR3, the DNA is TGCGCCAGCAGTGAGGCCGGGACTAGCGGCGATACGCAGTATTTT.

This chain connects TRBV27 to TRBJ2-7; 7 nucleotides match TRBD1. Germline CDR1 and CDR2: MNHEY and SMNVEV (reference sequence). CDR3 size: 14 residues. Trimming at V came to 0 bases and at J to 4 bases, leaving 3 bases not matched to a gene. CDR3 sequence reads: CASSLSYRGYEQYF. The CDR3 DNA sequence: TGTGCCAGCAGTTTATCCTACAGGGGATACGAGCAGTACTTC.